A single sample gave rise to the 15 T cell receptor beta chains below, sequenced in a study of T cell responses to AZD1222 COVID-19 vaccine. Repertoires were generated with immunoSEQ multiplex PCR, while TCRdb's copy carries only in-frame clones and drops some. The sample consists of 100,000 to 150,000 clones, over 75% of them appearing once. The sequences come from peripheral blood, collected on day 0 of AZD1222 vaccination. These receptors were obtained from an adult in good health.

This chain connects TRBV10-3 to TRBJ2-1, with 11 bases aligning to TRBD2. Germline V gives CDR1 ENHRY, CDR2 SYGVKD. The CDR3 totals 17 residues. The J segment lost 8 bases and the V segment lost 0 bases, leaving 9 bases of the junction unmatched. CDR3 region: CAISESVAGGTYDEQFF. The CDR3 DNA reads as TGTGCCATCAGTGAGTCGGTAGCGGGAGGGACTTACGATGAGCAGTTCTTC.

CDR3 in amino acids: CASSSSGTPPLQQYF. The CDR3 coding sequence is TGTGCCAGCAGCTCCTCCGGGACCCCCCCCTTACAGCAGTATTTT. The chain joins TRBV7-3 to TRBJ2-3, with D perhaps matching TRBD1 or TRBD2 (5 bases each). Germline lookup yields CDR1 SGHTA and CDR2 FQGTGA. CDR3 length equals 15 residues. V lost 4 bases and J 11 bases, leaving 22 bases between the germline ends.

The chain recombines TRBV28 with TRBJ2-5, with TRBD2 identical over 13 bases. Germline loops: CDR1 MDHEN, CDR2 SYDVKM. The CDR3 extends over 18 amino acids. J was trimmed by 3 bases and V by 7 bases; bases with no gene match: 14. The chain's CDR3 is CASTGKLAGGPGEETQYF. CDR3 DNA sequence: TGTGCCAGCACCGGGAAACTAGCGGGAGGGCCTGGGGAAGAGACCCAGTACTTC.

The chain employs TRBV11-2 and TRBJ2-2, with D perhaps matching TRBD1 or TRBD2 (5 bases each). Germline V gene lookup returns CDR1 SGHAT and CDR2 FQNNGV. The CDR3 spans 14 residues. Trimming took off 4 bases at V and 0 bases at J, with 6 bases between the two ends. CDR3 sequence (DNA): TGTGCCAGCAGCTCGGGACCGAACACCGGGGAGCTGTTTTTT. Residues: CASSSGPNTGELFF.

The chain has TRBV27 and TRBJ1-1, with D perhaps matching TRBD1 (6 bases). In germline, CDR1 is MNHEY, CDR2 SMNVEV (reference sequence). This CDR3 region has 14 residues. V was cut by 2 bases and J by 5 bases, with 12 bases left in between. CDR3 nucleotide sequence: TGTGCCAGCAGTTTAGGGGGCAGGATAACTGAAGCTTTCTTT. Amino acids: CASSLGGRITEAFF.

The chain carries TRBV7-8 and TRBJ2-7, with 14 bases identical to TRBD2. The CDR3 spans 17 residues. V shed 1 base and J 6 bases; nucleotides not matched to a gene: 8. Germline assignment: CDR1 SGHVS and CDR2 FQNEAQ. The CDR3 loop is CASSLGRGTSGSGEQYF. The CDR3 DNA follows: TGTGCCAGCAGCTTAGGCCGCGGGACTAGCGGGAGTGGCGAGCAGTACTTC.

The chain uses TRBV5-1 and TRBJ2-1; TRBD2 aligns across 9 bases. The J segment lost 2 bases and the V segment lost 6 bases, leaving 15 bases of the junction unmatched. This CDR3 is built from 18 residues. Germline V CDR1 and CDR2: SGHRS, YFSETQ. The CDR3 DNA follows: TGCGCCAGCACCGCTTTCTCCTTAGCGGGAGCACCCTACAATGAGCAGTTCTTC. Its translation is CASTAFSLAGAPYNEQFF.

The rearrangement links TRBV9 to TRBJ2-7; possibly TRBD2 for D (5 bases). V was cut by 2 bases and J by 1 base, with 10 bases left in between. This CDR3 contains 14 residues. CDR1 and CDR2 from the germline V gene are SGDLS and YYNGEE. Written as DNA, the CDR3 is TGTGCCAGCAGCGTCCGAGGGTTTTCCTACGAGCAGTACTTC. Its translation: CASSVRGFSYEQYF.

The V and J genes are TRBV18 and TRBJ2-7; D assignment may be TRBD1 or TRBD2 (6 bases each). The CDR3 is 15 residues long. Germline loops: CDR1 KGHSH, CDR2 LQKENI. Trimming cost V 1 base and J 7 bases, with 17 bases left between them. DNA for the CDR3: TGTGCCAGCTCACCACGGAGGGACATAGACTTAGAGCAGTACTTC. Translation gives CASSPRRDIDLEQYF.

This clone was observed once. This chain joins TRBV19 and TRBJ2-3; 12 positions match TRBD2. Per the germline V gene, CDR1 is LNHDA and CDR2 is SQIVND (reference sequence). CDR3 length equals 14 residues. Trimming removed 1 base from V and 9 bases from J; junction bases left unmatched: 2. For the CDR3, the DNA is TGTGCCAGTAGTATAGGACTAGCGGGAGTAACGCAGTATTTT. Encoded protein: CASSIGLAGVTQYF.

V usage is TRBV18 and J usage is TRBJ2-5, with a tentative D call TRBD2 (6 bases). The V gene's germline CDR1 is KGHSH and CDR2 LQKENI. The CDR3 extends over 15 amino acids. Trimming took off 1 base at V and 5 bases at J, with 14 bases between the two ends. CDR3 sequence reads: CASSPRGGGDETQYF. CDR3 bases: TGTGCCAGCTCACCACGGGGAGGCGGAGACGAGACCCAGTACTTC.

This clone was counted only a few times. V is TRBV28 and J is TRBJ1-5, with D unclear. This CDR3 contains 15 residues. Germline V gives CDR1 MDHEN, CDR2 SYDVKM. V lost 2 bases and J lost 2, with 10 bases in between. In DNA, the CDR3 is TGTGCCAGCAGTTTAATAGGGTTGGGCAATCAGCCCCAGCATTTT. This encodes CASSLIGLGNQPQHF.

The chain is built from TRBV6-1 and TRBJ1-1; D gene uncertain. V dropped 3 bases and J dropped 0 bases, with 8 bases sitting between them. Per the germline V gene, CDR1 is MNHNS and CDR2 is SASEGT. The CDR3 has 14 residues. DNA of the CDR3: TGTGCCAGCAGTGAGGGGAATTTGAACACTGAAGCTTTCTTT. Translating gives CASSEGNLNTEAFF.

This chain joins TRBV28 and TRBJ1-5; 7 nucleotides align to TRBD1. Germline values: CDR1 MDHEN, CDR2 SYDVKM. The CDR3 has 12 residues. After removal of 5 bases from V and 7 bases from J, the junction contained 2 bases not matched to a gene. CDR3 protein: CASSLGGQPQHF. The CDR3 DNA follows: TGTGCCAGCAGTCTAGGGGGCCAGCCCCAGCATTTT. Complete variable domain (other parts from reference TRBV28 and TRBJ1-5): DVKVTQSSRYLVKRTGEKVFLECVQDMDHENMFWYRQDPGLGLRLIYFSYDVKMKEKGDIPEGYSVSREKKERFSLILESASTNQTSMYLCASSLGGQPQHFGDGTRLSIL.

The V gene is TRBV5-6, the J gene TRBJ2-7; weak D call: TRBD1 (5 bases). The CDR3 has 14 amino acids. V was trimmed by 2 bases and J by 3 bases, leaving 12 bases between them. Germline V lookup: CDR1 SGHDT, CDR2 YYEEEE. The CDR3 DNA reads as TGTGCCAGCAGCTTTAGAACGACAGTCTACGAGCAGTACTTC. As protein: CASSFRTTVYEQYF. Supplemented by reference TRBV5-6 and TRBJ2-7, the full variable domain reads DAGVTQSPTHLIKTRGQQVTLRCSPKSGHDTVSWYQQALGQGPQFIFQYYEEEERQRGNFPDRFSGHQFPNYSSELNVNALLLGDSALYLCASSFRTTVYEQYFGPGTRLTVT.